These T cell receptor beta chains were read from a single sample in a study of shared T cell receptors in the human thymus. Sequencing used immunoSEQ multiplex PCR; TCRdb keeps in-frame clones, though not all of them. Here the sample spans some 720,000 clones, 88% being singletons. Separately, the same data were catalogued under a study of human thymus T cells.

The sample was thymocytes. The source is a boy in the first two years of life with a congenital heart defect. Each CDR3 is given with its conserved first and last residue. D genes are given only for firm matches. Part of the rows lack a size; the others show once, few, many or a class for expanded clones.

size	D	V	J	CDR3	DNA
-	-	TRBV5-4	TRBJ2-1	CASSPFLGGTGRTSYNEQFF	TGTGCCAGCAGCCCATTTTTAGGTGGCACGGGGAGGACCTCCTACAATGAGCAGTTCTTC
-	TRBD2	TRBV4-3	TRBJ2-2	CASRGLAGTGELFF	TGCGCCAGCAGGGGACTAGCGGGGACCGGGGAGCTGTTTTTT
-	-	TRBV4-1	TRBJ2-1	CASSRTPQGRPNEQFF	TGCGCCAGCAGCCGGACCCCTCAAGGGAGGCCCAATGAGCAGTTCTTC
-	-	TRBV19	TRBJ2-5	CASSPGRRETQYF	TGTGCCAGTTCCCCAGGGCGAAGAGAGACCCAGTACTTC
-	TRBD2	TRBV27	TRBJ2-1	CASSIGTSGGPHNEQFF	TGTGCCAGCAGTATCGGGACTAGCGGGGGCCCCCACAATGAGCAGTTCTTC
-	-	TRBV9	TRBJ2-3	CASSVATRGAYTQYF	TGTGCCAGCAGCGTAGCTACTCGGGGAGCTTATACGCAGTATTTT
-	-	TRBV29-1	TRBJ1-2	CSVESSGGPYYGYTF	TGCAGCGTTGAGTCGAGTGGAGGTCCATACTATGGCTACACCTTC
-	-	TRBV7-2	TRBJ2-2	CASSLGGTYYTGELFF	TGTGCCAGCAGCTTAGGTGGGACATACTACACCGGGGAGCTGTTTTTT
-	-	TRBV21-1	TRBJ1-5	CATSVPHEGDNQPQHF	TGTGCCACCAGCGTTCCCCACGAGGGAGACAATCAGCCCCAGCATTTT
-	-	TRBV4-1	TRBJ2-7	CASSQEAQGGPYEQYF	TGCGCCAGCAGCCAAGAGGCACAGGGGGGGCCCTACGAGCAGTACTTC
-	TRBD2	TRBV4-1	TRBJ2-7	CASSPLPSGGGSYEQYF	TGCGCCAGCAGCCCCCTACCTTCCGGGGGAGGGTCCTACGAGCAGTACTTC
-	-	TRBV4-1	TRBJ2-3	CASSQVKREGVVWTDTQYF	TGCGCCAGCAGCCAGGTTAAACGGGAAGGAGTAGTGTGGACAGATACGCAGTATTTT
-	TRBD1	TRBV7-6	TRBJ2-7	CASSFGDSTVYEQYF	TGTGCCAGCAGCTTTGGGGACAGTACGGTCTACGAGCAGTACTTC
-	-	TRBV25-1	TRBJ2-1	CASEKKTVNNEQFF	TGTGCCAGCGAGAAAAAGACAGTTAACAATGAGCAGTTCTTC
-	TRBD1	TRBV4-3	TRBJ2-7	CASSQGLVQGRAQYF	TGCGCCAGCAGCCAAGGTTTGGTACAGGGGCGTGCGCAGTACTTC
-	-	TRBV27	TRBJ2-2	CASSTNSDFTGELFF	TGTGCCAGCAGTACCAACTCGGACTTCACCGGGGAGCTGTTTTTT
-	-	TRBV11-2	TRBJ2-1	CASSPSDEQFF	TGTGCCAGCAGCCCCTCCGATGAGCAGTTCTTC
-	TRBD1	TRBV6-1	TRBJ2-7	CASRQGPGEQYF	TGTGCCTCCAGACAGGGGCCAGGCGAGCAGTACTTC
-	TRBD1	TRBV11-2	TRBJ2-7	CASSLDRQGAGEQYF	TGTGCCAGCAGCTTAGATCGACAGGGGGCGGGGGAGCAGTACTTC
-	-	TRBV4-2	TRBJ2-5	CASSQGLGSKKYQETQYF	TGTGCCAGCAGCCAAGGTTTGGGGAGTAAGAAGTACCAAGAGACCCAGTACTTC
-	-	TRBV4-3	TRBJ1-5	CASSHDLQGSQPQHF	TGCGCCAGCAGCCATGATTTACAGGGCTCACAGCCCCAGCATTTT
once	-	TRBV28	TRBJ2-7	CASREGRQVLNEQYF	TGTGCCAGCAGAGAGGGCCGACAGGTCCTGAACGAGCAGTACTTC
-	TRBD2	TRBV5-1	TRBJ2-1	CASSLGGGLADYNEQFF	TGCGCCAGCAGCTTGGGTGGGGGACTAGCGGATTACAATGAGCAGTTCTTC
-	TRBD1	TRBV7-2	TRBJ2-6	CASTPGQGSGANVLTF	TGTGCCAGCACGCCGGGACAGGGTTCTGGGGCCAACGTCCTGACTTTC
-	-	TRBV25-1	TRBJ2-7	CASSVRSDEQYF	TGTGCCAGCAGTGTTCGGAGCGACGAGCAGTACTTC
-	TRBD2	TRBV4-1	TRBJ2-7	CASSQDGRGLAGGYEQYF	TGCGCCAGCAGCCAAGATGGGCGTGGACTAGCGGGAGGCTACGAGCAGTACTTC
-	TRBD2	TRBV12-5	TRBJ2-1	CASGLAGNNEQFF	TGTGCTAGTGGTTTAGCGGGAAACAATGAGCAGTTCTTC
-	-	TRBV30	TRBJ2-5	CAWSLDPQETQYF	TGTGCCTGGAGCCTAGACCCCCAAGAGACCCAGTACTTC
-	-	TRBV4-2	TRBJ1-4	CASSAGQSLNEKLFF	TGTGCCAGCAGCGCAGGACAGTCCCTTAATGAAAAACTGTTTTTT
-	-	TRBV10-3	TRBJ1-2	CAISESTSRDYGYTF	TGTGCCATCAGTGAGTCGACTTCACGAGACTATGGCTACACCTTC
-	-	TRBV5-1	TRBJ2-7	CASSLGGPPSSYEQYF	TGCGCCAGCAGCTTGGGCGGGCCACCCTCATCCTACGAGCAGTACTTC
-	-	TRBV5-6	TRBJ1-2	CASRRTAAYGYTF	TGTGCCAGCAGGAGGACAGCGGCCTATGGCTACACCTTC
-	TRBD1	TRBV29-1	TRBJ2-7	CSVVGTGGFYEQYF	TGCAGCGTTGTAGGGACAGGGGGCTTCTACGAGCAGTACTTC
-	TRBD1	TRBV19	TRBJ2-7	CASSILRTGGYEQYF	TGTGCCAGTAGTATTCTTCGGACAGGGGGCTACGAGCAGTACTTC
-	TRBD1	TRBV9	TRBJ2-3	CASSFLGTGPQGIPDTQYF	TGTGCCAGCAGCTTTCTCGGGACAGGCCCCCAAGGGATCCCAGATACGCAGTATTTT
-	TRBD1	TRBV4-3	TRBJ2-7	CASSRGPGPGQGIYEQYF	TGCGCCAGCAGCCGGGGGCCGGGGCCGGGACAGGGTATTTACGAGCAGTACTTC
-	TRBD2	TRBV4-3	TRBJ2-7	CASSHILAGPTYEQYF	TGCGCCAGCAGCCACATTTTAGCGGGACCAACCTACGAGCAGTACTTC
-	-	TRBV5-1	TRBJ1-3	CASSGTTLGSLGNTIYF	TGCGCCAGCAGCGGCACGACGTTAGGGAGTCTTGGAAACACCATATATTTT
-	-	TRBV5-6	TRBJ2-1	CASSPAGSTHNEQFF	TGTGCCAGCAGCCCAGCCGGGAGTACTCACAATGAGCAGTTCTTC